Reported below is one T cell receptor (beta chain). The target antigen is unknown. Specified treatment: roughly 11-day PBMC culture with coronavirus spike peptide pools or control peptides (ViraFEST assay). These data come from a study of vaccination and CD4 T cells after COVID-19. An Oncomine TCR Beta short-read assay was used to sequence the DNA from cultured CD4+ T cells. TCRdb used MiXCR to reprocess the PCR reads, holding one entry per CDR3 protein. The sample holds around 25,000 distinct CDR3 sequences, 45% to 65% seen once. The V gene lost 4 bases and the J gene lost 2 bases, with 6 bases spanning the gap. From germline, CDR1 is SQVTM and CDR2 ANQGSEA. The CDR3 sequence is 12 residues long.

The V and J genes are TRBV29-1 and TRBJ1-5; tentative D call: TRBD1 (5 bases). Sequencing was carried out using CD4+ T cells from blood, cultured in vitro. The origin of this receptor is a human donor who had recovered from COVID-19. CDR3 DNA: TGCAGCGTTGGAGGGGGCAATCAGCCCCAGCATTTT. Translation: CSVGGGNQPQHF.